A selection of T cell receptor beta chains follows, all from one sample in a study of metastatic and nonmetastatic thyroid tumors. MiXCR reprocessed the PCR reads for TCRdb. The profile shows about 16,000 clones, about 31% of them singletons. The sample consisted of tumor tissue. These receptors came from a female donor with papillary thyroid cancer or a benign thyroid nodule (not recorded which). Some clones in this sample may be carry-over from other donors' samples. CDR3s include the opening cysteine and the closing phenylalanine or tryptophan. Each record gives: clone size, J gene, V gene, D gene, CDR3 protein, CDR3 DNA. The D gene is left open where the match is weak. Clone size appears in some rows only: once, few, many, or a class for an expanded clone.

size: medium-sized
J: TRBJ1-1
V: TRBV27
D: -
CDR3: CASIRGGPLGNTEAFF
DNA: TGTGCCAGCATCCGAGGTGGCCCCCTCGGGAACACTGAAGCTTTCTTT

size: -
J: TRBJ1-2
V: TRBV20-1
D: -
CDR3: CSARIRGALNYGYTF
DNA: TGCAGTGCTAGAATTCGGGGGGCGCTGAACTATGGCTACACCTTC

size: once
J: TRBJ2-2
V: TRBV7-6
D: TRBD2
CDR3: CASSPRAGGPDTGELFF
DNA: TGTGCCAGCAGCCCACGAGCGGGGGGGCCGGACACCGGGGAGCTGTTTTTT

size: -
J: TRBJ1-5
V: TRBV24-1
D: TRBD1
CDR3: CATSDAKTGGGQPQHF
DNA: TGTGCCACCAGTGATGCCAAGACAGGGGGTGGTCAGCCCCAGCATTTT

size: many
J: TRBJ2-5
V: TRBV28
D: -
CDR3: CASSSESETQYF
DNA: TGTGCCAGCAGTTCAGAGTCGGAGACCCAGTACTTC

size: few
J: TRBJ2-1
V: TRBV12-3/TRBV12-4
D: TRBD1
CDR3: CASSSTGAMSDEQFF
DNA: TGTGCCAGCAGTTCGACAGGGGCTATGTCAGATGAGCAGTTCTTC

size: few
J: TRBJ2-7
V: TRBV6-1
D: TRBD1
CDR3: CASTAGTGGSYEQYF
DNA: TGTGCCAGCACTGCCGGGACAGGGGGCTCCTACGAGCAGTACTTC

size: few
J: TRBJ1-1
V: TRBV28
D: -
CDR3: CASSSLFLNRGGGTEAFF
DNA: TGTGCCAGCAGTTCTCTCTTCCTTAACAGAGGGGGAGGCACTGAAGCTTTCTTT

size: -
J: TRBJ2-7
V: TRBV6-5
D: TRBD1
CDR3: CASSYSRSPGGEQYF
DNA: TGTGCCAGCAGTTACTCGAGAAGCCCAGGGGGCGAGCAGTACTTC

size: medium-sized
J: TRBJ2-5
V: TRBV6-4
D: -
CDR3: CASSDSGRLETQYF
DNA: TGTGCCAGCAGTGACTCCGGGCGATTGGAGACCCAGTACTTC

size: -
J: TRBJ1-1
V: TRBV19
D: -
CDR3: CASSIRNTEAFF
DNA: TGTGCCAGTAGTATCAGGAACACTGAAGCTTTCTTT

size: many
J: TRBJ2-1
V: TRBV18
D: TRBD2
CDR3: CASSPLAGDNEQFF
DNA: TGTGCCAGCTCACCCCTAGCGGGGGACAATGAGCAGTTCTTC

size: many
J: TRBJ2-7
V: TRBV18
D: -
CDR3: CASSEGRYEQYF
DNA: TGTGCCAGCTCAGAAGGACGGTACGAGCAGTACTTC

size: -
J: TRBJ2-2
V: TRBV20-1
D: TRBD2
CDR3: CSARDPGGRTGELFF
DNA: TGCAGTGCTAGAGACCCGGGAGGGCGCACCGGGGAGCTGTTTTTT

size: -
J: TRBJ2-1
V: TRBV7-9
D: -
CDR3: CASRLLARNEQFF
DNA: TGTGCCAGCAGACTTCTAGCGCGGAATGAGCAGTTCTTC

size: -
J: TRBJ2-2
V: TRBV5-1
D: -
CDR3: CASSFLQGATGELFF
DNA: TGCGCCAGCAGCTTCTTACAGGGTGCCACCGGGGAGCTGTTTTTT

size: many
J: TRBJ2-3
V: TRBV4-1
D: -
CDR3: CASSQVVGPNTDTQYF
DNA: TGCGCCAGCAGCCAAGTTGTGGGACCTAACACAGATACGCAGTATTTT

size: -
J: TRBJ2-7
V: TRBV20-1
D: TRBD2
CDR3: CSARDRGGSSYEQYF
DNA: TGCAGTGCTAGAGATCGGGGCGGGAGTAGTTACGAGCAGTACTTC

size: once
J: TRBJ2-3
V: TRBV4-3
D: TRBD1
CDR3: CASSQDRRQGGTQYF
DNA: TGCGCCAGCAGCCAAGATCGGAGACAGGGCGGTACGCAGTATTTT

size: -
J: TRBJ1-4
V: TRBV5-5
D: -
CDR3: CASSLLTATNEKLFF
DNA: TGTGCCAGCAGCTTGCTGACTGCAACTAATGAAAAACTGTTTTTT

size: -
J: TRBJ1-1
V: TRBV28
D: -
CDR3: CASRGPHTEAFF
DNA: TGTGCCAGCAGAGGGCCACACACTGAAGCTTTCTTT

size: few
J: TRBJ2-1
V: TRBV12-3/TRBV12-4
D: -
CDR3: CASCEGGVCEQFF
DNA: TGTGCCAGCTGCGAGGGCGGAGTGTGTGAGCAGTTCTTC

size: medium-sized
J: TRBJ1-1
V: TRBV7-9
D: -
CDR3: CASSSRGERGTEAFF
DNA: TGTGCCAGCAGCTCAAGGGGGGAAAGGGGAACTGAAGCTTTCTTT

size: -
J: TRBJ1-2
V: TRBV20-1
D: TRBD1
CDR3: CSALTGGTIGYTF
DNA: TGCAGTGCTCTAACAGGGGGCACGATTGGCTACACCTTC

size: many
J: TRBJ2-2
V: TRBV4-1
D: -
CDR3: CASSQDWSNTGELFF
DNA: TGCGCCAGCAGCCAAGATTGGTCAAACACCGGGGAGCTGTTTTTT

size: -
J: TRBJ2-7
V: TRBV7-6
D: TRBD1
CDR3: CASSTETGNPYEQYF
DNA: TGTGCCAGCAGCACCGAGACAGGGAATCCCTACGAGCAGTACTTC

size: -
J: TRBJ2-7
V: TRBV28
D: -
CDR3: CASSLVRREQYF
DNA: TGTGCCAGCAGTTTGGTTCGGCGGGAGCAGTACTTC

size: many
J: TRBJ1-6
V: TRBV18
D: -
CDR3: CASSPSARSYNSPLHF
DNA: TGTGCCAGCTCACCATCAGCCAGGTCCTATAATTCACCCCTCCACTTT

size: medium-sized
J: TRBJ1-2
V: TRBV3-1
D: -
CDR3: CASSQGYGGGYTF
DNA: TGTGCCAGCAGCCAAGGGTACGGGGGAGGCTACACCTTC

size: many
J: TRBJ1-2
V: TRBV10-3
D: -
CDR3: CAISEDPNYGYTF
DNA: TGTGCCATCAGCGAGGACCCTAACTATGGCTACACCTTC

size: many
J: TRBJ1-5
V: TRBV28
D: -
CDR3: CASSLPSDGNQPQHF
DNA: TGTGCCAGCAGTTTACCCTCGGACGGCAATCAGCCCCAGCATTTT

size: many
J: TRBJ1-6
V: TRBV30
D: TRBD1
CDR3: CAWRELGGPISPLHF
DNA: TGTGCCTGGAGAGAATTAGGGGGCCCAATTTCACCCCTCCACTTT

size: medium-sized
J: TRBJ2-5
V: TRBV19
D: -
CDR3: CASSIAPVSQETQYF
DNA: TGTGCCAGTAGTATAGCCCCCGTATCACAAGAGACCCAGTACTTC

size: medium-sized
J: TRBJ1-3
V: TRBV6-5
D: -
CDR3: CASSYGAGPLAGNTIYF
DNA: TGTGCCAGCAGTTACGGTGCGGGCCCTCTCGCTGGAAACACCATATATTTT

size: once
J: TRBJ2-1
V: TRBV20-1
D: -
CDR3: CSARDPAGLYDEQFF
DNA: TGCAGTGCTAGAGATCCGGCGGGACTTTACGATGAGCAGTTCTTC

size: medium-sized
J: TRBJ2-3
V: TRBV9
D: TRBD2
CDR3: CASSQTSGGTDTQYF
DNA: TGTGCCAGCAGCCAGACTAGCGGAGGCACAGATACGCAGTATTTT

size: -
J: TRBJ2-2
V: TRBV7-3
D: TRBD1
CDR3: CASSLQGQGAGELFF
DNA: TGTGCCAGCAGCTTACAGGGACAGGGTGCCGGGGAGCTGTTTTTT

size: -
J: TRBJ2-2
V: TRBV12-5
D: -
CDR3: CASGLVPTGRVTGELFF
DNA: TGTGCTAGTGGTTTGGTACCGACAGGGAGGGTCACCGGGGAGTTGTTTTTT

size: many
J: TRBJ2-5
V: TRBV29-1
D: -
CDR3: CSVVFLGLIQETQYF
DNA: TGCAGCGTTGTATTCTTGGGCCTCATCCAAGAGACCCAGTACTTC

size: many
J: TRBJ1-1
V: TRBV15
D: -
CDR3: CATSFPRGFNTEAFF
DNA: TGTGCCACCAGCTTCCCCCGGGGGTTCAACACTGAAGCTTTCTTT

size: many
J: TRBJ2-3
V: TRBV29-1
D: TRBD2
CDR3: CSVVLAGVTDTQYF
DNA: TGCAGCGTTGTCCTAGCGGGGGTCACAGATACGCAGTATTTT

size: medium-sized
J: TRBJ2-2
V: TRBV2
D: TRBD2
CDR3: CASSEHTSGGAGGELFF
DNA: TGTGCCAGCAGTGAACATACTAGCGGGGGGGCCGGCGGGGAGCTGTTTTTT

size: few
J: TRBJ2-3
V: TRBV19
D: -
CDR3: CASSQPLALATQYF
DNA: TGTGCCAGTAGCCAACCACTAGCCCTAGCTACGCAGTATTTT

size: many
J: TRBJ1-3
V: TRBV5-6
D: -
CDR3: CASSLPRAGSGGNTIYF
DNA: TGTGCCAGCAGCTTACCGAGGGCGGGGAGTGGCGGAAACACCATATATTTT

size: once
J: TRBJ2-7
V: TRBV7-9
D: TRBD1
CDR3: CASSSPGQVFGEQYF
DNA: TGTGCCAGCAGCAGCCCGGGACAGGTGTTTGGCGAGCAGTACTTC

size: -
J: TRBJ1-1
V: TRBV29-1
D: -
CDR3: CSVEVGVNTGAFF
DNA: TGCAGCGTTGAGGTAGGGGTGAACACCGGAGCTTTCTTT

size: few
J: TRBJ2-5
V: TRBV30
D: -
CDR3: CAWSVDRGQETQYF
DNA: TGTGCCTGGAGTGTGGACAGAGGGCAAGAGACCCAGTACTTC